This record concerns one T cell receptor (beta chain) sequence. This specimen comes from a study of T cell changes during pregnancy in multiple sclerosis. The data were produced by immunoSEQ multiplex PCR, yet TCRdb's version contains in-frame clones alone and is incomplete. The sample includes 65,000 to 80,000 clones, 93% of them seen just once. With 8 bases clipped from V and 8 bases from J, the junction kept 8 bases outside the gene matches. Germline V lookup: CDR1 LNHDA, CDR2 SQIVND (reference sequence). This CDR3 spans 13 amino acids. The TCR comes from a female donor with multiple sclerosis, enrolled in a pregnancy study. The V call is TRBV19, the J call TRBJ1-2, with 10 positions matching TRBD1. The sample here was peripheral blood, taken in the second trimester of pregnancy. CDR3 in DNA: TGTGCCAGTTTCGGACAGGGGGTAGAGGGCTACACCTTC. It translates to CASFGQGVEGYTF.